A selection of T cell receptor beta chains follows, all from one sample in a study of blood T cell repertoires in COVID-19. Assay used: immunoSEQ multiplex PCR; TCRdb lists only in-frame clones, some missing. The sample consists of 200,000 to 250,000 clones, about 92% of them appearing once. Sequencing was done on a sample of peripheral blood. These receptors all stem from a man aged 25-45 years with acute or convalescent COVID-19. Each CDR3 is given with its conserved first and last residue. D genes are given only for firm matches. Clone size is shown for a subset of rows, as once, few, many or a class of expanded clone.

J gene	D gene	clone size	V gene	CDR3 protein	CDR3 DNA
TRBJ1-6	TRBD1	NA	TRBV20-1	CSASVFGQGGYSPLHF	TGCAGTGCTAGTGTCTTTGGACAGGGTGGATACTCACCCCTCCACTTT
TRBJ1-1	NA	NA	TRBV6-5	CASRRVKNTEAFF	TGTGCCAGCAGGCGGGTGAAGAACACTGAAGCTTTCTTT
TRBJ1-6	NA	NA	TRBV14	CASAGENFSPLHF	TGTGCCAGCGCGGGGGAGAACTTTTCACCCCTCCACTTT
TRBJ2-1	TRBD2	NA	TRBV13	CASSLGGSAGGFNEQFF	TGTGCCAGCAGCTTAGGCGGGAGTGCGGGGGGCTTCAATGAGCAGTTCTTC
TRBJ2-7	TRBD1	NA	TRBV24-1	CATIFRPGQGAREQYF	TGTGCCACCATTTTTAGACCGGGACAGGGGGCGAGGGAGCAGTACTTC
TRBJ1-2	NA	NA	TRBV7-9	CASSFSQGLGYGYTF	TGTGCCAGCAGCTTCTCCCAGGGGCTCGGGTATGGCTACACCTTC
TRBJ2-5	NA	NA	TRBV11-2	CASSLGVGVSQETQYF	TGTGCCAGCAGCTTAGGGGTAGGGGTTAGCCAAGAGACCCAGTACTTC
TRBJ1-6	NA	NA	TRBV11-2	CASSFEPEVSPLHF	TGTGCCAGCAGCTTTGAACCAGAGGTCTCACCCCTCCACTTT
TRBJ1-5	TRBD1	NA	TRBV5-3	CARSAKSGGYSNQPQHF	TGTGCCAGAAGCGCAAAGTCAGGGGGCTATAGCAATCAGCCCCAGCATTTT
TRBJ2-3	TRBD1	NA	TRBV18	CASSPRARGPNTDTQYF	TGTGCCAGCTCACCCCGGGCCAGGGGGCCCAACACAGATACGCAGTATTTT
TRBJ2-2	NA	NA	TRBV5-4	CASSLYRPTDTGELFF	TGTGCCAGCAGCTTGTACAGGCCCACCGACACCGGGGAGCTGTTTTTT
TRBJ2-7	NA	NA	TRBV5-6	CASSLGQAALGEQYF	TGTGCCAGCAGCTTGGGACAGGCGGCACTGGGGGAGCAGTACTTC
TRBJ1-1	NA	NA	TRBV9	CASSVGDRSTEAFF	TGTGCCAGCAGCGTAGGAGACAGGAGCACGGAAGCTTTCTTT
TRBJ1-3	NA	NA	TRBV6-1	CASSEYLYSGNTIYF	TGTGCCAGCAGTGAGTATTTATACTCTGGAAACACCATATATTTT
TRBJ2-2	TRBD2	NA	TRBV7-3	CASSRTLAGGPDTGELFF	TGTGCCAGCAGCAGAACCCTAGCGGGAGGGCCGGACACCGGGGAGCTGTTTTTT
TRBJ2-7	NA	NA	TRBV28	CASSLPGSLPEQYF	TGTGCCAGCAGTTTACCCGGGAGCCTCCCCGAGCAGTACTTC
TRBJ2-3	TRBD2	NA	TRBV11-2	CASSLNRGGGTDTQYF	TGTGCCAGCAGCCTAAACCGGGGGGGCGGCACAGATACGCAGTATTTT
TRBJ2-7	NA	NA	TRBV4-1	CASSQEAGRSSYEQYF	TGCGCCAGCAGCCAAGAGGCAGGGAGGAGCTCCTACGAGCAGTACTTC
TRBJ1-2	NA	NA	TRBV4-1	CASSQLTGATNYGYTF	TGCGCCAGCAGCCAATTGACAGGAGCTACTAACTATGGCTACACCTTC
TRBJ2-7	NA	NA	TRBV19	CASSIDSGSYEQYF	TGTGCCAGTAGTATAGATAGCGGATCCTACGAGCAGTACTTC
TRBJ1-4	TRBD1	NA	TRBV19	CASRRDRAFGEKLFF	TGTGCCAGCCGCCGAGACAGGGCATTTGGGGAAAAACTGTTTTTT
TRBJ2-7	NA	NA	TRBV3-1/TRBV3-2	CASSPPTGKDEQYF	TGTGCCAGCAGCCCTCCTACAGGGAAGGACGAGCAGTACTTC
TRBJ1-2	NA	NA	TRBV12-3/TRBV12-4	CASSPPTGGYTF	TGTGCCAGCAGCCCCCCCACGGGAGGCTACACCTTC
TRBJ2-7	TRBD1	NA	TRBV6-5	CASGRQGVGSDEQYF	TGTGCCAGCGGTAGGCAGGGGGTAGGTAGCGACGAGCAGTACTTC
TRBJ1-3	TRBD1	NA	TRBV5-1	CASSLGDRVGGNTIYF	TGCGCCAGCAGCTTGGGCGACAGGGTGGGAGGAAACACCATATATTTT
TRBJ1-5	TRBD1	once	TRBV27	CASTPNIPVGDRGFRNEPQHF	TGTGCCAGCACACCAAATATTCCGGTTGGCGACAGGGGTTTCCGCAATGAGCCCCAGCATTTT
TRBJ2-1	NA	NA	TRBV10-3	CAQSLGGPNNEQFF	TGTGCCCAATCACTGGGGGGGCCGAACAATGAGCAGTTCTTC
TRBJ2-5	TRBD2	NA	TRBV9	CASSFGLAGEKTQYF	TGTGCCAGCAGCTTCGGACTAGCGGGTGAAAAGACCCAGTACTTC
TRBJ1-1	TRBD1	NA	TRBV28	CASSPAGQLNTEAFF	TGTGCCAGCAGTCCCGCGGGACAGCTGAACACTGAAGCTTTCTTT
TRBJ1-4	NA	NA	TRBV14	CASSQPKMREKLFF	TGTGCCAGCAGCCAACCCAAAATGAGGGAAAAACTGTTTTTT
TRBJ2-7	NA	NA	TRBV21-1	CASSKDSSGEPYEQYF	TGTGCCAGCAGCAAAGATTCGTCGGGAGAGCCCTACGAGCAGTACTTC
TRBJ2-7	TRBD2	once	TRBV27	CASSLEGRGYEQYF	TGTGCCAGCAGTTTAGAGGGGCGGGGGTACGAGCAGTACTTC
TRBJ2-3	TRBD2	NA	TRBV7-3	CADVGEGPLGTDTQYF	TGTGCCGACGTGGGGGAGGGCCCTCTGGGCACAGATACGCAGTATTTT
TRBJ1-6	TRBD1	NA	TRBV18	CASSPDRGSYNSPLHF	TGTGCCAGCTCACCGGACAGGGGCTCCTATAATTCACCCCTCCACTTT
TRBJ1-1	NA	NA	TRBV27	CASKLNTEAFF	TGTGCCAGCAAATTAAACACTGAAGCTTTCTTT
TRBJ2-1	NA	NA	TRBV24-1	CATSTRDEQFF	TGTGCCACCAGTACTCGGGATGAGCAGTTCTTC
TRBJ2-7	NA	NA	TRBV3-1/TRBV3-2	CASSQDHAREQYF	TGTGCCAGCAGCCAAGACCATGCGCGCGAGCAGTACTTC
TRBJ2-7	NA	NA	TRBV15	CATSRDLTPGAYEQYF	TGTGCCACCAGCAGAGATCTTACCCCGGGGGCCTACGAGCAGTACTTC
TRBJ2-1	NA	NA	TRBV18	CASSQKTGYNEQFF	TGTGCCAGCTCACAAAAGACAGGCTACAATGAGCAGTTCTTC
TRBJ2-1	TRBD1	NA	TRBV5-1	CASSTTGSYNEQFF	TGCGCCAGCAGCACGACAGGGTCCTACAATGAGCAGTTCTTC
TRBJ2-2	NA	NA	TRBV7-9	CASRPGSQGTGELFF	TGTGCCAGCAGGCCGGGGAGCCAAGGCACCGGGGAGCTGTTTTTT
TRBJ2-6	TRBD1	NA	TRBV7-9	CASSMTGGAGANVLTF	TGTGCCAGCAGCATGACAGGGGGCGCTGGGGCCAACGTCCTGACTTTC
TRBJ1-1	NA	NA	TRBV4-1	CASSQGEGVYRAFF	TGCGCCAGCAGCCAAGGGGAAGGGGTGTATCGAGCTTTCTTT
TRBJ2-1	TRBD2	NA	TRBV6-2/TRBV6-3	CASSSIGTSGRAYNEQFF	TGTGCCAGCAGTTCTATCGGGACTAGCGGGAGGGCCTACAATGAGCAGTTCTTC
TRBJ1-5	NA	NA	TRBV30	CAWSVRANTGNQPQHF	TGTGCCTGGAGTGTAAGGGCTAATACAGGGAATCAGCCCCAGCATTTT
TRBJ1-2	TRBD1	NA	TRBV9	CASSLTGQGVGYTF	TGTGCCAGCAGCTTAACCGGACAGGGGGTTGGCTACACCTTC
TRBJ2-5	NA	NA	TRBV7-6	CASSLVLAETQYF	TGTGCCAGCAGCTTAGTCCTAGCGGAGACCCAGTACTTC
TRBJ2-3	TRBD1	NA	TRBV29-1	CSVLQGGDTQYF	TGCAGCGTCCTACAGGGGGGAGATACGCAGTATTTT
TRBJ1-2	NA	once	TRBV19	CASRGHLPANYGYTF	TGTGCCAGTAGGGGACATCTCCCGGCCAACTATGGCTACACCTTC